This T cell receptor (beta chain) is from a study of OX40 agonist ivuxolimab in advanced cancers. Study-wide context: Mean age approximately 59 years, range roughly 20 to 85; about 85% male.

Trimming took off 3 bases at V and 13 bases at J, with 19 bases between the two ends. The CDR3 runs to 15 residues. CDR1 is PRHDT and CDR2 is FYEKMQ in the germline V gene (reference sequence). On this clone: Its antigen remains unidentified.

Findings and caveats of the study: Mean expanded clone counts were higher in CD8+ than CD4+ T cells. Which antigen the expanded peripheral T cells recognized is unknown.

Profiled with immunoSEQ multiplex PCR; TCRdb holds only in-frame clones, not every one. Altogether 75,000 or so clones are present, 80% to 85% being singletons, with the ten largest covering approximately 8%. J is TRBJ1-6 and V is TRBV13, with D tentatively TRBD1 (5 bases). The source was CD4+ or CD8+ T cells sorted from blood, collected in a trial of the OX40 agonist ivuxolimab. This TCR was recovered from an adult with an advanced solid tumor such as melanoma, head and neck, liver or kidney cancer. CDR3 DNA: TGTGCCAGCAGCTTCCGGGGACTCGGGGTTGCTCCCCTCCACTTT. Its translation is CASSFRGLGVAPLHF.